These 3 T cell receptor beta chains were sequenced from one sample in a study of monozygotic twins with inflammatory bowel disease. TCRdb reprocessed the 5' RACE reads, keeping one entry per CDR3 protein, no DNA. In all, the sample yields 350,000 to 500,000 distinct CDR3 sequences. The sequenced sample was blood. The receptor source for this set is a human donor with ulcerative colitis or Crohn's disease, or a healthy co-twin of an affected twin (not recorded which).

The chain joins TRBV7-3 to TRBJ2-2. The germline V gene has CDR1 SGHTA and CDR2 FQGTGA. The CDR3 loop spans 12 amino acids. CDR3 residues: CASRQSTGELFF.

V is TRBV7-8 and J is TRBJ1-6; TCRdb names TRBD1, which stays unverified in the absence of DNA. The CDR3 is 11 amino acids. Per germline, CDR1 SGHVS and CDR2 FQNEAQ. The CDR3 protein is CASKGNSPLHF.

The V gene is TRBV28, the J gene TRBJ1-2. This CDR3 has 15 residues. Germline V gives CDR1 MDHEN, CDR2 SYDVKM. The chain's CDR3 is CASTTGEVRLYGYTF.